The 11 T cell receptor beta chains listed next were all sequenced from one sample in a study of T-cell memory formation after mild COVID-19. TCRdb re-called the 5' RACE reads through MiXCR, storing one row per CDR3 protein. The table includes roughly 170,000 distinct CDR3 sequences, less than 20% detected once. Sequenced material: PBMCs or a T cell subset sorted from them (not recorded which). These TCRs come from a man aged 18 to 35 who had mild COVID-19 (a few samples of this study predate the infection). Cell type and time point are not known.

Many counts were recorded for this clonotype. CDR3: CASNNRGQPQHF. Here the CDR3 DNA reads TGTGCCAGCAATAATCGGGGCCAGCCCCAGCATTTT. The V gene is TRBV27, the J gene TRBJ1-5; a possible D gene is TRBD1 (5 bases). CDR1 is MNHEY, CDR2 SMNVEV, per germline (reference sequence). V shed 7 bases and J shed 7 bases, with 11 bases lying between them. The CDR3 length is 12 residues.

The chain carries TRBV4-3 and TRBJ2-3; 11 bases align to TRBD1. The germline V gene encodes CDR1 LGHNA and CDR2 YSLEER. V lost 4 bases and J lost 3; bases outside the gene matches: 3. This CDR3 spans 15 amino acids. CDR3 bases: TGCGCCAGCAGCCCGGGACAGGGGGGAACAGATACGCAGTATTTT. Residues: CASSPGQGGTDTQYF.

The chain combines TRBV6-5 with TRBJ1-4, with D maybe TRBD1 (6 bases). With 5 bases removed from V and 0 bases from J, the gap between germline ends came to 10 bases. The germline V gene has CDR1 MNHEY and CDR2 SVGAGI. CDR3 length equals 15 residues. The CDR3 DNA reads TGTGCCAGCAGTAATACAGGGACAACTAATGAAAAACTGTTTTTT. Translation gives CASSNTGTTNEKLFF.

The chain is built from TRBV12-3 or TRBV12-4 and TRBJ2-5, with no clear D. This CDR3 has 15 amino acids. The V gene lost 3 bases and the J gene lost 1 base, with 12 bases spanning the gap. CDR3 amino acids: CASSFKFPSQETQYF. The CDR3 DNA reads as TGTGCCAGCAGTTTTAAATTTCCCTCCCAAGAGACCCAGTACTTC.

This clonotype was found a few times. This chain connects TRBV9 to TRBJ2-2; 11 positions match TRBD2. The germline V gene has CDR1 SGDLS and CDR2 YYNGEE. Germline trimming cut 4 bases from V and 2 bases from J; bases unmatched to any gene: 7. The length of the CDR3 is 17 residues. The CDR3 coding sequence is TGTGCCAGCAGCAATAGCGGGGGGGCGGTTAACACCGGGGAGCTGTTTTTT. Encoded protein: CASSNSGGAVNTGELFF.

The chain links TRBV20-1 to TRBJ1-5; TRBD1 aligns across 10 bases. The V and J ends lost 3 bases and 4 bases, in that order; junction bases with no gene match: 0. Germline V gives CDR1 DFQATT, CDR2 SNEGSKA (reference sequence). The CDR3 is 13 residues long. The CDR3 nucleotides are TGCAGTGCTAGGGGACAGGGGAATCAGCCCCAGCATTTT. Its translation: CSARGQGNQPQHF.

This clonotype has more than one count but fewer than ten. The chain joins TRBV9 to TRBJ2-5; 10 bases fit TRBD2. The CDR3 covers 16 residues. Germline CDR1 SGDLS, CDR2 YYNGEE. J gave up 5 bases and V 5 bases, and 12 bases lay outside the gene matches. The CDR3 coding sequence is TGTGCCAGCAGACAAGGTACCGGGACTAGCGATGAGACCCAGTACTTC. Its translation: CASRQGTGTSDETQYF.

In this sample, this clonotype turned up a few times. The chain has TRBV12-3 or TRBV12-4 and TRBJ2-5, with 7 bases identical to TRBD1. With V trimmed by 2 bases and J by 3 bases, 6 bases remained unmatched. This CDR3 is 15 amino acids long. The CDR3 region has the DNA TGTGCCAGCAGTTTACGGGACAGTGGAAAAGAGACCCAGTACTTC. Amino acids: CASSLRDSGKETQYF.

This clonotype showed up just a few times. The chain recombines TRBV5-1 with TRBJ2-3; D is unclear. Germline CDR1 is SGHRS and CDR2 is YFSETQ. This CDR3 is built from 13 residues. V gave up 4 bases and J gave up 4 bases, with 10 bases separating them. The DNA of the CDR3 is TGCGCCAGCAGCACCGGTGGTGCAGATACGCAGTATTTT. This translates into CASSTGGADTQYF.

This clonotype is labeled as medium-sized. The chain has TRBV4-2 and TRBJ2-4; the D is unclear. Germline CDR1 reads LGHNA; CDR2 reads YNFKEQ. This CDR3 comprises 14 residues. Trimming pared 1 base from V and 2 bases from J, leaving 6 bases between. CDR3 loop: CASSQGASKNIQYF. DNA of the CDR3: TGTGCCAGCAGCCAAGGGGCGTCCAAAAACATTCAGTACTTC.

This clonotype has just a few counts. The V gene is TRBV5-1, the J gene TRBJ2-5; D may correspond to TRBD1 or TRBD2 (5 bases each). The CDR3 sequence is 15 residues long. The ends were cut back, 4 bases at V and 2 bases at J, with 15 bases in the middle. CDR1 SGHRS and CDR2 YFSETQ come from the germline V gene. The CDR3 loop reads CASSPGTSTQETQYF. The CDR3 DNA reads as TGCGCCAGCAGCCCAGGGACGAGCACACAAGAGACCCAGTACTTC.